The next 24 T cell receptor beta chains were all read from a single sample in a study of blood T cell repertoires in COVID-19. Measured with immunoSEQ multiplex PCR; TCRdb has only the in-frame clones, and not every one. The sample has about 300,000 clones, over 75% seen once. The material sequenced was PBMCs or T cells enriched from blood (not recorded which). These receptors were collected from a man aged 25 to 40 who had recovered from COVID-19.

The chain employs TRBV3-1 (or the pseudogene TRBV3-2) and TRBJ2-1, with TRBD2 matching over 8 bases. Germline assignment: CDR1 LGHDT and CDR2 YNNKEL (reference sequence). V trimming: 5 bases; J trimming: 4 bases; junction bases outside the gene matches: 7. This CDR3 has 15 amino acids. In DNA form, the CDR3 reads TGTGCCAGCAGCGACCTGGCGGGGGGATACAATGAGCAGTTCTTC. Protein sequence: CASSDLAGGYNEQFF.

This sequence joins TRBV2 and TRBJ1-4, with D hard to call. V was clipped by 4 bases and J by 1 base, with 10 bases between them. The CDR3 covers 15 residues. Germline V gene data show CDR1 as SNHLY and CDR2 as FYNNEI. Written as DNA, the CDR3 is TGTGCCAGCAGTGGGAGGCTTCTAACTAATGAAAAACTGTTTTTT. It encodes CASSGRLLTNEKLFF.

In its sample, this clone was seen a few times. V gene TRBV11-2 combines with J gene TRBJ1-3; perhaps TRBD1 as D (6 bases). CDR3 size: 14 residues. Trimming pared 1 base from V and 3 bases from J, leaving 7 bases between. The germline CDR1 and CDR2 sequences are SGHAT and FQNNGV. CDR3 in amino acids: CASSLVGGGNTIYF. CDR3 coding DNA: TGTGCCAGCAGCTTAGTAGGGGGTGGAAACACCATATATTTT.

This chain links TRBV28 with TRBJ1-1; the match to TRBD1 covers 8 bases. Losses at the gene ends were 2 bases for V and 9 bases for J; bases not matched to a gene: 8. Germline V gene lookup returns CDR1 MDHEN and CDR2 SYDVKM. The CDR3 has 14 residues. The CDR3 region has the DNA TGTGCCAGCAGTTTACCAGGGGGCAGTTACCAAGCTTTCTTT. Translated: CASSLPGGSYQAFF. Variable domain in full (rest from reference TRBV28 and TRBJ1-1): DVKVTQSSRYLVKRTGEKVFLECVQDMDHENMFWYRQDPGLGLRLIYFSYDVKMKEKGDIPEGYSVSREKKERFSLILESASTNQTSMYLCASSLPGGSYQAFFGQGTRLTVV.

CDR3 sequence reads: CASSPYRGGTGELFF. The CDR3 DNA reads as TGTGCCAGCAGTCCTTACAGGGGAGGAACCGGGGAGCTGTTTTTT. V and J are TRBV27 and TRBJ2-2; perhaps TRBD1 as D (7 bases). Trimming pared 5 bases from V and 5 bases from J, leaving 15 bases between. CDR3 length: 15 residues. Looked up from germline, CDR1 is MNHEY and CDR2 is SMNVEV (reference sequence).

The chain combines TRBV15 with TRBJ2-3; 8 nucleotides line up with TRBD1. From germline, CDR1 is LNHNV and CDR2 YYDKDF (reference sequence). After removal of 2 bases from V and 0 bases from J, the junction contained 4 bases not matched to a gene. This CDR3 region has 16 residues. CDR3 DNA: TGTGCCACCAGCAGAATGGACAGGGCCAGCACAGATACGCAGTATTTT. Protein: CATSRMDRASTDTQYF.

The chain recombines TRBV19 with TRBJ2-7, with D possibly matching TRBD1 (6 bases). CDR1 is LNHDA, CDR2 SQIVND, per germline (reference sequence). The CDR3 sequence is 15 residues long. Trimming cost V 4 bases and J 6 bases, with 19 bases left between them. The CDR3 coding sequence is TGTGCCAGTAGTAAACCAGATTTCAGGGGCGGCGAGCAGTACTTC. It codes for CASSKPDFRGGEQYF.

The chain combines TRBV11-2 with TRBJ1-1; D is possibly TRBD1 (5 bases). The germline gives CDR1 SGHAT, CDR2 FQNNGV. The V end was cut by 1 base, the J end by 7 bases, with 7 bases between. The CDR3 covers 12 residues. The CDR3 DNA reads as TGTGCCAGCAGCTTAGGGCAGGGTGAAGCTTTCTTT. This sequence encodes CASSLGQGEAFF.

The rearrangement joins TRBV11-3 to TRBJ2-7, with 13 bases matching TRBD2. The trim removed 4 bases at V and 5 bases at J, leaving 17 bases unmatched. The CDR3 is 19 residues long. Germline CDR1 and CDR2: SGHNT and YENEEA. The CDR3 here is CASSSYRGTSGTIMDEQYF. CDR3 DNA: TGTGCCAGCAGCTCTTACAGAGGGACTAGCGGGACCATTATGGACGAGCAGTACTTC.

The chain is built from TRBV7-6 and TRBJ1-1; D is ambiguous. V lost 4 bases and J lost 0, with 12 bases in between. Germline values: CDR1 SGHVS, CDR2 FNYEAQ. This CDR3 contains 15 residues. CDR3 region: CASSSSTGMNTEAFF. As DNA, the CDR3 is TGTGCCAGCAGCTCCTCGACGGGGATGAACACTGAAGCTTTCTTT. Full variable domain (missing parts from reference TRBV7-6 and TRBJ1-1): GAGVSQSPRYKVTKRGQDVALRCDPISGHVSLYWYRQALGQGPEFLTYFNYEAQQDKSGLPNDRFSAERPEGSISTLTIQRTEQRDSAMYRCASSSSTGMNTEAFFGQGTRLTVV.

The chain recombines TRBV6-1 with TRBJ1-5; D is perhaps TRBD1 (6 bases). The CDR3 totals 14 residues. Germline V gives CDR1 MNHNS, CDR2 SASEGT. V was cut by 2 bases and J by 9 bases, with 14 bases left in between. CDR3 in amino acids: CASSETTGVLPQHF. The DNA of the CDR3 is TGTGCCAGCAGTGAAACGACAGGTGTTTTGCCCCAGCATTTT.

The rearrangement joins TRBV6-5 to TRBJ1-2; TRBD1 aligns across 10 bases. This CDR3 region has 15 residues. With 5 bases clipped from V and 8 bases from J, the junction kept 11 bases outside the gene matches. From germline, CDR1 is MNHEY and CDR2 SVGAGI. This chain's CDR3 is CASSTNPGQGRGYTF. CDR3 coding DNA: TGTGCCAGCAGTACAAATCCGGGACAGGGGCGCGGCTACACCTTC.

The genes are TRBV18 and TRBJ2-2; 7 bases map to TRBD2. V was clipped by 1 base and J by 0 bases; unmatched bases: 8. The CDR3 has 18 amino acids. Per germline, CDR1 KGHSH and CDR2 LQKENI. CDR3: CASSPQGGARANTGELFF. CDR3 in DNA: TGTGCCAGCTCACCACAGGGAGGGGCGCGGGCGAACACCGGGGAGCTGTTTTTT.

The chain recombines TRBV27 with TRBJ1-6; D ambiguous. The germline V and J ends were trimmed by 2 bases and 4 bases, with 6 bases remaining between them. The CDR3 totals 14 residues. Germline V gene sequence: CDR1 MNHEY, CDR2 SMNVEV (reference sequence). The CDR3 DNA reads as TGTGCCAGCAGTTTAAGGAGTTATAATTCACCCCTCCACTTT. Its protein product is CASSLRSYNSPLHF.

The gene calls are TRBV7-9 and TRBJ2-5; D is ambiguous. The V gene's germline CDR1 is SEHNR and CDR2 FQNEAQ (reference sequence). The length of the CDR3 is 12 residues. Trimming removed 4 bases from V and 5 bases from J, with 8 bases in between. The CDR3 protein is CASSSRSETQYF. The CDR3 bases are TGTGCCAGCAGCTCGAGGAGCGAGACCCAGTACTTC. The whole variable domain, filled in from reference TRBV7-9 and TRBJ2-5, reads DTGVSQNPRHKITKRGQNVTFRCDPISEHNRLYWYRQTLGQGPEFLTYFQNEAQLEKSRLLSDRFSAERPKGSFSTLEIQRTEQGDSAMYLCASSSRSETQYFGPGTRLLVL.

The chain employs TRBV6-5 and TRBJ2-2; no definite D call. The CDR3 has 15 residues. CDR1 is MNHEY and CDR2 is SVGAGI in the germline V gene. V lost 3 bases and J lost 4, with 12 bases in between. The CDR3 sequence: CASSYVRVRTGELFF. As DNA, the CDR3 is TGTGCCAGCAGTTATGTCCGGGTCCGCACCGGGGAGCTGTTTTTT.

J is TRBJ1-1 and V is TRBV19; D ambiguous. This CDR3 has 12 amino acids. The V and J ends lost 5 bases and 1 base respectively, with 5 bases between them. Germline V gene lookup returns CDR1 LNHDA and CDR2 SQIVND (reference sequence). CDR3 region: CASSEGNTEAFF. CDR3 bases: TGTGCCAGTAGTGAGGGGAACACTGAAGCTTTCTTT.

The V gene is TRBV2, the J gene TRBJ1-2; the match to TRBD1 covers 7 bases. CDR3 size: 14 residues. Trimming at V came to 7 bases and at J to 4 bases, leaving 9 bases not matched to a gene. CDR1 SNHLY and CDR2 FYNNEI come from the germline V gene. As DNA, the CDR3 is TGTGCCAGCAAAGGGGGCGGAGGGTTCTATGGCTACACCTTC. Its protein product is CASKGGGGFYGYTF.

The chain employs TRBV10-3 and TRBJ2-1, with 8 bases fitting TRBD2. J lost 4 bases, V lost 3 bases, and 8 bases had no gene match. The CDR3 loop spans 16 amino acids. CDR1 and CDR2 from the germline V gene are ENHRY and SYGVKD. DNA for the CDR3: TGTGCCATCAGTGATCCGAGACTAGCGACTTACAATGAGCAGTTCTTC. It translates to CAISDPRLATYNEQFF.

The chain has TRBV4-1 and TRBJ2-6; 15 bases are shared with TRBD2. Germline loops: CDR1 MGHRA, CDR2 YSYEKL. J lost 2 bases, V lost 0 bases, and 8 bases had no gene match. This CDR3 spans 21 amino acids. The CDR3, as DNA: TGCGCCAGCAGCCAAGAAGGGACTAGCGGGAGGATTAGCGCTGGGGCCAACGTCCTGACTTTC. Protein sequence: CASSQEGTSGRISAGANVLTF.

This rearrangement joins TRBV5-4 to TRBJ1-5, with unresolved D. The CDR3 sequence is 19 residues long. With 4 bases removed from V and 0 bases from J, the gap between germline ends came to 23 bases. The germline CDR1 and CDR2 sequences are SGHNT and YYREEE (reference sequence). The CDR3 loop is CASSPPRPPTIYSNQPQHF. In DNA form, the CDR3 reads TGTGCCAGCAGCCCCCCCCGCCCCCCTACCATCTATAGCAATCAGCCCCAGCATTTT.

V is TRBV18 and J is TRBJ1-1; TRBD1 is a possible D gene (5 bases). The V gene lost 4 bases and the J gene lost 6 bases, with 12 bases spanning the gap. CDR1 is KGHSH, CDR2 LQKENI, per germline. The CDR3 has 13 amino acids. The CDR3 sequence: CASSRDSVPEAFF. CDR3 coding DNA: TGTGCCAGCTCACGCGACAGTGTCCCTGAAGCTTTCTTT.

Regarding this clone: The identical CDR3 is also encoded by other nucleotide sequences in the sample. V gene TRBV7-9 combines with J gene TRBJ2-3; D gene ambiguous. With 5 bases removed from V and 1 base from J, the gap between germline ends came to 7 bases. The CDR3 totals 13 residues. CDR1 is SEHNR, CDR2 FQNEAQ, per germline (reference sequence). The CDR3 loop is CASSPRGTDTQYF. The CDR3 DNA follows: TGTGCCAGCAGCCCCCGGGGCACAGATACGCAGTATTTT.

CDR3 sequence (DNA): TGTGCCAGCAGACCTGCCACAGGGACCTACGAGCAGTACTTC. It specifies CASRPATGTYEQYF. The chain recombines TRBV27 with TRBJ2-7, with D tentatively TRBD1 (6 bases). The CDR3 is 14 amino acids. CDR1 is MNHEY, CDR2 SMNVEV, per germline (reference sequence). V was trimmed by 6 bases and J by 2 bases, leaving 14 bases between them.